The clone carrying this TCR beta chain showed up just once. Its matching antigen is unknown. This sample was included in a study of T cell responses to AZD1222 COVID-19 vaccine. Study in general: Pooled together were second doses at about 4 or about 12 weeks. General observations from the study: With dominance at 160-218 and 743-854, vaccine-associated CD4 TCRs spanned spike. The peak T cell response came first, and repertoires were sampled only after it. Regions left unmutated in variants are reportedly the target of nearly half of spike-specific TCRs.

Sequencing was performed with immunoSEQ multiplex PCR; in TCRdb, only in-frame clones are kept and a portion is missing. This sample yields 150,000 to 200,000 clones, of which roughly 93% are seen a single time; roughly 3.8% belongs to the top ten. The sequence came from an adult in good health. The material sequenced was peripheral blood, taken on day 0 of AZD1222 vaccination.

CDR3 coding DNA: TGTGCCAGCAGCTTGAGGGGATCCGGGTTCTTCCGCGGTTATGGCTACACCTTC. Its translation: CASSLRGSGFFRGYGYTF. The V call is TRBV5-6, the J call TRBJ1-2, with a possible D match to TRBD1 (5 bases). Germline CDR1 reads SGHDT; CDR2 reads YYEEEE. The CDR3 loop spans 18 amino acids. The germline V and J ends were trimmed by 1 base and 5 bases, with 24 bases remaining between them.